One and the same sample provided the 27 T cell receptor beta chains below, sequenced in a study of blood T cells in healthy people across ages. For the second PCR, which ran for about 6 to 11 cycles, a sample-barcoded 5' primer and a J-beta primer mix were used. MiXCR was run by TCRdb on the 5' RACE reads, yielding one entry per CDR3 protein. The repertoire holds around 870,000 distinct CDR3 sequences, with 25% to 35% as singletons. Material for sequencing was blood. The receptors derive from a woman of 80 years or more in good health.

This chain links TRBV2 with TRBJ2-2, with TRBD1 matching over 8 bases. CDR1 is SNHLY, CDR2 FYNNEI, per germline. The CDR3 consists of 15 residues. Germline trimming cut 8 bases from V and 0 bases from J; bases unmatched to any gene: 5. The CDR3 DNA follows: TGTGCCAGCCGCTCGACAGGGGCGAACACCGGGGAGCTGTTTTTT. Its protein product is CASRSTGANTGELFF.

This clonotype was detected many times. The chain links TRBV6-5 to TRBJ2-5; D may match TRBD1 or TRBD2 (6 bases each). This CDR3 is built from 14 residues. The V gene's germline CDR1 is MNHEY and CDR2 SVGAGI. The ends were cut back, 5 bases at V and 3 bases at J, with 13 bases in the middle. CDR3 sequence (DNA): TGTGCCAGCAGTCCGGCGGGACACGAAGAGACCCAGTACTTC. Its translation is CASSPAGHEETQYF.

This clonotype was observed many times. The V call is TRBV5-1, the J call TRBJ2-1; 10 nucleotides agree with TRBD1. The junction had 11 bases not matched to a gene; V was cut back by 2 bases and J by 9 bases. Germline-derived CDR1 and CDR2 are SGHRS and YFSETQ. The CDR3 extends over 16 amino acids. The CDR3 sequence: CASSFLRQGAIGEQFF. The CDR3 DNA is TGCGCCAGCAGCTTCCTAAGACAGGGGGCGATAGGTGAGCAGTTCTTC.

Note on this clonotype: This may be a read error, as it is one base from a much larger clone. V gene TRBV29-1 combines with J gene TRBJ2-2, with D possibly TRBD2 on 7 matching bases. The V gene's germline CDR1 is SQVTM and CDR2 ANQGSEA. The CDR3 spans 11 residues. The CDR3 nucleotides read TGCAGCGGAGGGGGGGCCGGGGAGCGGTTTTTT. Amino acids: CSGGGAGERFF.

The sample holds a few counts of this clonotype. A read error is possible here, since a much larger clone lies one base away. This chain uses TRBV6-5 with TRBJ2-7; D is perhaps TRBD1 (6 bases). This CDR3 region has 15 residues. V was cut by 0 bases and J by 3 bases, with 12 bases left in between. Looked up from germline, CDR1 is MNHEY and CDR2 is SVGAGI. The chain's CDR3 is CASSYSTQGVYEQYF. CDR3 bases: TGTGCCAGCAGTTACTCCACACAGGGCGTCTACGAGCAGTACTTC.

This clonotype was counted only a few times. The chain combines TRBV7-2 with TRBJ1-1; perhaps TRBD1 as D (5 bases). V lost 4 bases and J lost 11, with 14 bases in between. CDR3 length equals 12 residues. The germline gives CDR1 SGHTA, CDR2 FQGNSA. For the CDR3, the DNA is TGTGCCAGCAGCTGGGGGGGGGTCCGTGCTTTCTTT. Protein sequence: CASSWGGVRAFF.

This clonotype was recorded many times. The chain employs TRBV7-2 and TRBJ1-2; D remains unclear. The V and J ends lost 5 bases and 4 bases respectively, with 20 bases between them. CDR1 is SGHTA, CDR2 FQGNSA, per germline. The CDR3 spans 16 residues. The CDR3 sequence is CASSTTIRGFGYGYTF. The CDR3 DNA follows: TGTGCCAGCAGCACCACAATCCGGGGATTCGGCTATGGCTACACCTTC.

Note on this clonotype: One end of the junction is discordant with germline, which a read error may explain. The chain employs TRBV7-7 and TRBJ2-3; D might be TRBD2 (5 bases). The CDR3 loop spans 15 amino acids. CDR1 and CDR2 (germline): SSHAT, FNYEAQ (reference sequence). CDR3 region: CASSLGDARGDTQYF. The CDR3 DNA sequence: TGTGCTAGCAGCTTAGGAGACGCGAGAGGGGATACGCAGTATTTT.

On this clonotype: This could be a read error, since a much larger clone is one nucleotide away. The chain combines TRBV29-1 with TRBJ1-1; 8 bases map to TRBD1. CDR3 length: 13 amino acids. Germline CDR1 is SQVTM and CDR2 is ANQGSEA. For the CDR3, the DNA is TGCAGCGTTGGGACAGGGAGGAACACTGAAACTTTCTTT. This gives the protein CSVGTGRNTETFF.

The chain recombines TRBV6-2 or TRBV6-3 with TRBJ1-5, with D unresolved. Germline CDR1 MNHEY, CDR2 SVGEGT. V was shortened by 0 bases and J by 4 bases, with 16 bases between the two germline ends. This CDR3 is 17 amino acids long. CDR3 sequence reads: CASSYSSFQNPNQPQHF. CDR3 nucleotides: TGTGCCAGCAGTTACTCGAGTTTCCAGAACCCAAATCAGCCCCAGCATTTT.

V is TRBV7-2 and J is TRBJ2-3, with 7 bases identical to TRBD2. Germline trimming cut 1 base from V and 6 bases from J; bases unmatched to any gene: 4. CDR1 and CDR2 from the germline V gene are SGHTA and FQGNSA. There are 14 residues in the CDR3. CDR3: CASSLERGVDTQYF. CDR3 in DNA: TGTGCCAGCAGCTTAGAGCGGGGTGTGGATACGCAGTATTTT.

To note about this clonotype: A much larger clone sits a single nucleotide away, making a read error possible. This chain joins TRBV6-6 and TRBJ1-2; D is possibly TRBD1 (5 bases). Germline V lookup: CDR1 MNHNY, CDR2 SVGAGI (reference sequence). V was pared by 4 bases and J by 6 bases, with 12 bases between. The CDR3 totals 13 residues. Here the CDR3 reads CASSFGARHGYTF. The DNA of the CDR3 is TGTGCCAGCAGTTTTGGGGCTCGACATGGCTACACCTTC.

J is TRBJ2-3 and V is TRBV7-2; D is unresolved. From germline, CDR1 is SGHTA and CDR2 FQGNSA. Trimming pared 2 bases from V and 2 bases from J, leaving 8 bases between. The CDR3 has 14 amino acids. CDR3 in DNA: TGTGCCAGCAGCTTAAGGTCCTTCACAGATACGCAGTATTTT. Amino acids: CASSLRSFTDTQYF.

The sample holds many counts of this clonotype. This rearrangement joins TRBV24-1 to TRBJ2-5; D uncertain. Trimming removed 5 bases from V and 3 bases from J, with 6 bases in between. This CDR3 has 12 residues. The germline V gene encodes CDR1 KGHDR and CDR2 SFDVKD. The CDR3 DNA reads TGTGCCACCAGTGGGGTTGAAGAGACCCAGTACTTC. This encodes CATSGVEETQYF.

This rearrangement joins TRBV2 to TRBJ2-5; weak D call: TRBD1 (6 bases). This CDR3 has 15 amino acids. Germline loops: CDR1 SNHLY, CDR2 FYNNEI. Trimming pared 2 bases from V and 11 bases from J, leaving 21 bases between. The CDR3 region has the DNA TGTGCCAGCAGTGAAACCCCGGGGACAATCGGTGGGCAGTACTTC. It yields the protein CASSETPGTIGGQYF.

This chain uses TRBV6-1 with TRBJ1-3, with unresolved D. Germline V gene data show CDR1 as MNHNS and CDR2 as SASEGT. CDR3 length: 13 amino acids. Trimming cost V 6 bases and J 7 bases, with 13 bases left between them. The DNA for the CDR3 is TGTGCCAGCAGAGCCGGACGGATGAACACCATATATTTT. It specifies CASRAGRMNTIYF.

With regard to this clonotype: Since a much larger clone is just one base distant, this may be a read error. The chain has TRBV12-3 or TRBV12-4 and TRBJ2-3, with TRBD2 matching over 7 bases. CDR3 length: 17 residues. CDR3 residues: CASSFRYGTTSTDAQYF. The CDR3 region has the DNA TGTGCCAGCAGTTTTAGGTACGGGACTACCAGCACAGATGCGCAGTATTTT.

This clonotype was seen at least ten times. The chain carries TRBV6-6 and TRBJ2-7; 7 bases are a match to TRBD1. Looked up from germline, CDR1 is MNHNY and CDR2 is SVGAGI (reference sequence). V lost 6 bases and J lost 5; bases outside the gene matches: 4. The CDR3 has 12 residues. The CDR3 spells CASSVTGDEQYF. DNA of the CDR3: TGTGCCAGCAGCGTCACAGGGGACGAGCAGTACTTC.

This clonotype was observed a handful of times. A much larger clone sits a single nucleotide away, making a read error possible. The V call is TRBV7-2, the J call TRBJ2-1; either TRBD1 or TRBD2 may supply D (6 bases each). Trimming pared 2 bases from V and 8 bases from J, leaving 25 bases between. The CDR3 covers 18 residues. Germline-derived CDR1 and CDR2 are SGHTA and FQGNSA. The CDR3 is CASSLNLLGGLGHDEQFF. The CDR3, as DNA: TGTGCCAGCAGCTTAAATCTCCTAGGGGGACTTGGTCACGATGAGCAGTTCTTC. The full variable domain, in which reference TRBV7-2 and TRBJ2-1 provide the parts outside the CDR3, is GAGVSQSPSNKVTEKGKDVELRCDPISGHTALYWYRQSLGQGLEFLIYFQGNSAPDKSGLPSDRFSAERTGGSVSTLTIQRTQQEDSAVYLCASSLNLLGGLGHDEQFFGPGTRLTVL.

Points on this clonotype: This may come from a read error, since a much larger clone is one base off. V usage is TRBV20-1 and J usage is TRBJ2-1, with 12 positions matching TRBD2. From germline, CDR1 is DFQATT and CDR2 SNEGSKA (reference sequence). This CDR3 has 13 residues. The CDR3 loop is CSAGEASGGVTFF. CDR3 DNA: TGCAGTGCTGGAGAAGCTAGCGGGGGGGTAACGTTCTTC.

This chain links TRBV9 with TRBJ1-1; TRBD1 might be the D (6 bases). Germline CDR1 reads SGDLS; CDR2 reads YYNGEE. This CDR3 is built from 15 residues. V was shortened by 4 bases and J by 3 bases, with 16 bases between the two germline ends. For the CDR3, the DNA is TGTGCCAGCAGCACGGGGGCAGGGTGGGACACTGAAGCTTTCTTT. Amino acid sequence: CASSTGAGWDTEAFF.

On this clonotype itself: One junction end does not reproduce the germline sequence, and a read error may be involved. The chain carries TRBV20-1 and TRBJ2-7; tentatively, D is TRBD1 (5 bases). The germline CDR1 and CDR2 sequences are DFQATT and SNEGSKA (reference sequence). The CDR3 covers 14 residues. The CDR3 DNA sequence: TGCGGTGCTAGATCAAAGGGGAAACGCTACGAGCAGTACTTC. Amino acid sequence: CGARSKGKRYEQYF.

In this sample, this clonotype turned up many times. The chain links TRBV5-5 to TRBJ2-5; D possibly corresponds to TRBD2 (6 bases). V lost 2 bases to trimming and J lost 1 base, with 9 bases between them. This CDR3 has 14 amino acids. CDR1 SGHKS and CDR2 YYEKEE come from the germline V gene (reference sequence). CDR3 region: CASSFLLAQETQYF. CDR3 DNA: TGTGCCAGCAGCTTTTTACTAGCCCAAGAGACCCAGTACTTC.

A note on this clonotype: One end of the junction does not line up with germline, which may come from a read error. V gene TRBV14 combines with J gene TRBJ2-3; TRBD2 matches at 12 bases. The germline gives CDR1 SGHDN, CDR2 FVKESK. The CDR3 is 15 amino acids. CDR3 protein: CASSRTSGVTGTQYF. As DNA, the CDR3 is TGTGCCAGCAGCCGGACTAGCGGGGTAACAGGTACGCAGTATTTT.

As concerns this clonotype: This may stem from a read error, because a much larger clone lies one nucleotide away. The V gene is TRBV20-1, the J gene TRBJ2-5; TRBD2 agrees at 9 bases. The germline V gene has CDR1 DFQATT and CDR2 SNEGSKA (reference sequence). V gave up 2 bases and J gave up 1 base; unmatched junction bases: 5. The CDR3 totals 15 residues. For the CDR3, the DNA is TGCAGTGCTAGAAAAGCGGGGGGTTCCCAAGAGACCCAGTACTTC. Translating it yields CSARKAGGSQETQYF.

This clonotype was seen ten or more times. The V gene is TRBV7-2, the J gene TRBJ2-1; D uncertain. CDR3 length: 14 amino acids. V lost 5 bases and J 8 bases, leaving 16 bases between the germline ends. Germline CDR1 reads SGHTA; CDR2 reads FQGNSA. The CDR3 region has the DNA TGTGCCAGCAGCCCTTTACAAAAGGTCTATGAGCAGTTCTTC. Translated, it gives CASSPLQKVYEQFF.

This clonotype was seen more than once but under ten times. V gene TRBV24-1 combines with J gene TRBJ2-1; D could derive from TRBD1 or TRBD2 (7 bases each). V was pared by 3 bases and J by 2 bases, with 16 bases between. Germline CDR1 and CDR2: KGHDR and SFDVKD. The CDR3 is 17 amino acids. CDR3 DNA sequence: TGTGCCACCAGTGATCCAGGGGGGGTTGATACCTACAATGAGCAGTTCTTC. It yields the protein CATSDPGGVDTYNEQFF.